This entry lists 2 T cell receptor beta chains sequenced from one sample in a study of T cells in Graves' hyperthyroidism and ophthalmopathy. The CDR3 regions of TCR beta were amplified from RNA transcripts. The study used the HTBI primer set for a first-round RT-PCR of the TCR CDR3. TCRdb ran MiXCR on the multiplex PCR reads and lists one entry per CDR3 protein. This table has about 290,000 distinct CDR3 sequences, roughly 19% appearing once. The sequenced sample consisted of blood. These receptors originate from a man aged 50 to 60 with Graves' ophthalmopathy.

This chain joins TRBV7-8 and TRBJ2-7; D ambiguous. V was cut by 5 bases and J by 1 base, with 9 bases left in between. The CDR3 loop spans 13 amino acids. Germline-derived CDR1 and CDR2 are SGHVS and FQNEAQ. CDR3 DNA: TGTGCCAGCAGCCAGACGTTGTCCTACGAGCAGTACTTC. As protein: CASSQTLSYEQYF. Looking up the rest from reference TRBV7-8 and TRBJ2-7 gives the full variable domain: GAGVSQSPRYKVAKRGQDVALRCDPISGHVSLFWYQQALGQGPEFLTYFQNEAQLDKSGLPSDRFFAERPEGSVSTLKIQRTQQEDSAVYLCASSQTLSYEQYFGPGTRLTVT.

In its sample, this clonotype was seen a few times. The chain combines TRBV11-1 with TRBJ2-3; 9 nucleotides match TRBD2. The germline gives CDR1 SGHAT, CDR2 FQDESV (reference sequence). The CDR3 contains 16 residues. Trimming removed 0 bases from V and 5 bases from J; junction bases left unmatched: 6. As DNA, the CDR3 is TGTGCCAGCAGCTTAGCGGGGCGGGAGGGCCAAGATACGCAGTATTTT. Amino acid sequence: CASSLAGREGQDTQYF.